This T cell receptor (beta chain) was recorded in a study of human T cells and chemical hapten exposure. Time point given: patch test 3, about 24 weeks after DPC sensitization. The treatment was: therapeutic diphenylcyclopropenone sensitization with weekly scalp DPC. This CDR3 contains 13 residues. Trimming took 5 bases from V and 9 from J, leaving 14 bases between them. The germline V gene encodes CDR1 SGHNT and CDR2 YENEEA. MiXCR was run by TCRdb on the RACE reads, yielding one entry per CDR3 protein. The table lists over 55,000 distinct CDR3 sequences, around an eighth of them singletons. Study-wide results and limits: Among expanded TCRs, significantly more large CDR3 similarity clusters formed than among controls. The count of PT1 expanded TCRs correlated positively with patch test score.

Regarding this clonotype: What it recognizes is unknown.

J is TRBJ2-1 and V is TRBV11-3; D could derive from TRBD1 or TRBD2 (5 bases each). The source is a man younger than 45 with alopecia areata. Some clones in this sample may be carry-over from other donors' samples. Specimen: whole blood, collected in connection with sensitization to the hapten diphenylcyclopropenone (DPC). CDR3 DNA sequence: TGTGCCAGCAGCGTAGCAGGGACCCTTGAGCAGTTCTTC. Translation gives CASSVAGTLEQFF.